Reported below is one T cell receptor beta chain. The sample comes from a study of blood T cells in healthy people across ages. The second PCR ran roughly 6 to 11 cycles with a sample-barcoded 5' primer and J-beta primers. TCRdb processed the 5' RACE reads anew with MiXCR; each CDR3 protein has one entry. The sample has around 1,000,000 distinct CDR3 sequences, approximately 38% seen once. The CDR3 contains 16 residues. Germline-derived CDR1 and CDR2 are SGHTA and FQGTGA. With 1 base clipped from V and 4 bases from J, the junction kept 5 bases outside the gene matches. Sequencing used blood. V and J are TRBV7-3 and TRBJ2-3; TRBD1 matches at 10 bases. This sequence originates from a man between 18 and 35 years old in good health. In nucleotides, the CDR3 is TGTGCCAGCAGCTTAAAACACGGACAGGGGGCAGATACGCAGTATTTT. It translates to CASSLKHGQGADTQYF. The full variable domain, with the rest looked up from reference TRBV7-3 and TRBJ2-3, is GAGVSQTPSNKVTEKGKYVELRCDPISGHTALYWYRQSLGQGPEFLIYFQGTGAADDSGLPNDRFFAVRPEGSVSTLKIQRTERGDSAVYLCASSLKHGQGADTQYFGPGTRLTVL.